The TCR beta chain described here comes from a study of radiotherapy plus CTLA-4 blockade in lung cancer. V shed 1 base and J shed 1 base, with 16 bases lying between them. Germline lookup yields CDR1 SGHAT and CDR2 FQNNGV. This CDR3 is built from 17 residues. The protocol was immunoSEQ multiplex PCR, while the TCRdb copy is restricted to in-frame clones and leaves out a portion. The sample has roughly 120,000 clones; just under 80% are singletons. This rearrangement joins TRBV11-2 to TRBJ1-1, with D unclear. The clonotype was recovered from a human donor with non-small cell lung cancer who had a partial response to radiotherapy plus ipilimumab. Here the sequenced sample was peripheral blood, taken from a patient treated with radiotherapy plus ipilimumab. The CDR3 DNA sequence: TGTGCCAGCAGCTTAGTAAACCCCTTCCTAGGGAACACTGAAGCTTTCTTT. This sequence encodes CASSLVNPFLGNTEAFF.